The 30 T cell receptor beta chains given below trace back to one sample, sequenced in a study of blood T cells in healthy people across ages. Then a second PCR, running roughly 7 to 12 cycles, was carried out with a sample-barcoded 5' primer and a J-beta primer mix. TCRdb redid the calling of the 5' RACE reads with MiXCR, one entry per CDR3 protein. Of 600,000 to 1,000,000 distinct CDR3 sequences detected, roughly 50% appear once; the ten largest clones hold around 22%. The sample was blood. The receptors were gathered from a man aged 25 to 45 in good health.

This clonotype was observed a single time. V gene TRBV4-3 combines with J gene TRBJ2-2; 9 bases line up with TRBD2. The ends lost 5 bases at V and 5 bases at J; junction bases unmatched: 6. CDR3 length: 15 amino acids. Per the germline V gene, CDR1 is LGHNA and CDR2 is YSLEER. CDR3: CASSLIAGDTGELFF. CDR3 DNA: TGCGCCAGCAGCTTGATAGCGGGAGATACCGGGGAGCTGTTTTTT.

The chain carries TRBV24-1 and TRBJ2-5; D gene uncertain. CDR1 KGHDR and CDR2 SFDVKD come from the germline V gene. Between the trimmed V and J ends, which lost 4 bases and 7 bases, there was a span of 15 bases. The CDR3 loop spans 14 amino acids. The CDR3: CATSEPGPSGTQYF. The DNA of the CDR3 is TGTGCCACCAGTGAGCCTGGTCCTTCGGGGACCCAGTACTTC.

The J gene is TRBJ2-3, the V gene TRBV9, with 8 nucleotides matching TRBD2. V trimming: 3 bases; J trimming: 2 bases; junction bases outside the gene matches: 11. Germline V gene data show CDR1 as SGDLS and CDR2 as YYNGEE. CDR3 length: 17 amino acids. The DNA for the CDR3 is TGTGCCAGCAGCGAGAAACCACTAGCGGACTACACAGATACGCAGTATTTT. This encodes CASSEKPLADYTDTQYF.

This clonotype was counted a single time. The chain has TRBV11-2 and TRBJ2-4; TRBD1 matches at 7 bases. The better agreement between TRBJ2-7 and the DNA end casts doubt on the J call. CDR1 is SGHAT and CDR2 is FQNNGV in the germline V gene. CDR3 length equals 14 residues. CDR3 nucleotides: TGTGCCAGCAGCCGGGACAGTGAGTTCTACGAGCAGTACTTC. Its protein product is CASSRDSEFYEQYF.

This sequence joins TRBV19 and TRBJ1-5, with 10 bases that match TRBD1. With 2 bases clipped from V and 7 bases from J, the junction kept 11 bases outside the gene matches. The CDR3 is 17 residues long. Germline V lookup: CDR1 LNHDA, CDR2 SQIVND (reference sequence). This chain's CDR3 is CASSIPGQGLGEQPQHF. The CDR3 bases are TGTGCCAGTAGTATACCGGGACAGGGGCTAGGGGAGCAGCCCCAGCATTTT.

This chain joins TRBV12-3 or TRBV12-4 and TRBJ2-1; D is perhaps TRBD2 (7 bases). V was cut by 2 bases and J by 6 bases, with 23 bases left in between. There are 18 residues in the CDR3. The DNA of the CDR3 is TGTGCCAGCAGTTTAACGTTTGAGCGGGACATCAACCCCAATGAGCAGTTCTTC. Translation gives CASSLTFERDINPNEQFF.

This clonotype was picked up a small number of times. V is TRBV11-2 and J is TRBJ2-1; the match to TRBD2 covers 16 bases. There are 23 residues in the CDR3. Germline V gene lookup returns CDR1 SGHAT and CDR2 FQNNGV. Unmatched junction bases numbered 21, after V lost 5 bases and J lost 2 bases. CDR3 nucleotide sequence: TGTGCCAGCAGCCGACGACCAGTCCCGGGACTAGCGGGGGGGCCGAAAGCCTACAATGAGCAGTTCTTC. This translates into CASSRRPVPGLAGGPKAYNEQFF. The whole variable domain, remainder taken from reference TRBV11-2 and TRBJ2-1, is EAGVAQSPRYKIIEKRQSVAFWCNPISGHATLYWYQQILGQGPKLLIQFQNNGVVDDSQLPKDRFSAERLKGVDSTLKIQPAKLEDSAVYLCASSRRPVPGLAGGPKAYNEQFFGPGTRLTVL.

V and J are TRBV24-1 and TRBJ2-3, with TRBD1 as a possible D gene (6 bases). Trimming cost V 9 bases and J 9 bases, with 12 bases left between them. The CDR3 spans 11 residues. Germline CDR1 reads KGHDR; CDR2 reads SFDVKD. CDR3 protein: CATAQGSTQYF. The DNA for the CDR3 is TGTGCCACCGCACAGGGTAGCACGCAGTATTTT.

The gene calls are TRBV20-1 and TRBJ2-7, with 10 nucleotides matching TRBD2. Looked up from germline, CDR1 is DFQATT and CDR2 is SNEGSKA (reference sequence). The CDR3 is made up of 17 amino acids. V shed 1 base and J 1 base; nucleotides not matched to a gene: 10. CDR3 amino acids: CSARGTRTSGYSYEQYF. The CDR3 DNA reads TGCAGTGCTAGAGGGACCAGGACTAGCGGTTATTCCTACGAGCAGTACTTC.

This clonotype has only a few counts. The chain links TRBV20-1 to TRBJ1-5, with D possibly matching TRBD1 (5 bases). Trimming removed 3 bases at V and 1 base at J, with 13 bases between. The CDR3 is 15 amino acids. Germline lookup yields CDR1 DFQATT and CDR2 SNEGSKA (reference sequence). This CDR3 reads CSASRTTGSNQPQHF. For the CDR3, the DNA is TGCAGTGCTAGCCGCACTACAGGAAGCAATCAGCCCCAGCATTTT.

This clonotype has only one observation. The chain uses TRBV12-3 or TRBV12-4 and TRBJ1-3; TRBD1 matches at 7 bases. With 6 bases clipped from V and 3 bases from J, the junction kept 5 bases outside the gene matches. This CDR3 is built from 14 residues. Here the CDR3 reads CASRTTGYGNTIYF. The CDR3, as DNA: TGTGCCAGCAGAACGACAGGGTATGGAAACACCATATATTTT.

The gene calls are TRBV20-1 and TRBJ2-1; D might be TRBD2 (5 bases). Trimming took 5 bases from V and 3 from J, leaving 11 bases between them. Germline V gene sequence: CDR1 DFQATT, CDR2 SNEGSKA (reference sequence). The CDR3 is made up of 13 amino acids. CDR3 region: CSAATGIYNEQFF. CDR3 nucleotides: TGCAGTGCTGCGACGGGGATCTACAATGAGCAGTTCTTC.

This clonotype was observed many times. This CDR3 reads CASSWRTGNSKASYEQYF. The CDR3 bases are TGTGCCAGCAGCTGGAGGACAGGGAATAGTAAAGCCTCCTACGAGCAGTACTTC. The chain employs TRBV7-2 and TRBJ2-7, with TRBD1 matching over 8 bases. V lost 4 bases and J lost 0; bases outside the gene matches: 14. CDR1 and CDR2 (germline): SGHTA, FQGNSA. The CDR3 runs 18 residues.

This clonotype was detected once. A single base separates this from a much larger clone, so it may be a read error. V gene TRBV27 combines with J gene TRBJ2-5; D call uncertain. Germline lookup yields CDR1 MNHEY and CDR2 SMNVEV (reference sequence). The V end lost 6 bases, the J end lost 5 bases, and 1 base lay between the germline ends. The CDR3 is made up of 9 amino acids. The CDR3 protein is CASRETQYF. The DNA of the CDR3 is TGTGCCAGCAGGGAGACCCAGTACTTC.

The V call is TRBV6-2 or TRBV6-3, the J call TRBJ2-5; 8 nucleotides agree with TRBD1. The V and J ends lost 7 bases and 11 bases, in that order; junction bases with no gene match: 21. This CDR3 region has 16 residues. CDR1 is MNHEY and CDR2 is SVGEGT in the germline V gene. The chain's CDR3 is CASTLRGGTGLSGQYF. CDR3 nucleotides: TGTGCCAGCACTCTCCGTGGTGGGACAGGCCTCAGTGGGCAGTACTTC.

The chain uses TRBV20-1 and TRBJ2-5; D is perhaps TRBD2 (6 bases). CDR1 and CDR2 (germline): DFQATT, SNEGSKA (reference sequence). The CDR3 totals 13 residues. Trimming took 0 bases from V and 11 from J, leaving 16 bases between them. The CDR3 DNA reads TGCAGTGCTAGAGATTTAACGGGGACTGAGCAGTACTTC. It encodes CSARDLTGTEQYF.

J is TRBJ2-7 and V is TRBV20-1; D unresolved. The assigned J gene may be wrong: the sequence end matches TRBJ2-5 better. The CDR3 is 13 amino acids. CDR1 is DFQATT and CDR2 is SNEGSKA in the germline V gene (reference sequence). CDR3 region: CSAIGAPQETQYF. Written as DNA, the CDR3 is TGCAGTGCTATTGGCGCGCCCCAAGAGACCCAGTACTTC.

This rearrangement joins TRBV4-2 to TRBJ2-1, with 9 bases aligning to TRBD2. Germline lookup yields CDR1 LGHNA and CDR2 YNFKEQ. Trimming took 5 bases from V and 5 from J; bases not matched to a gene: 4. The CDR3 is made up of 14 amino acids. CDR3 region: CASSEAGGHNEQFF. In DNA, the CDR3 is TGTGCCAGCAGCGAGGCGGGAGGGCACAATGAGCAGTTCTTC.

This chain's CDR3 is CASSQEGPHDTQYF. Here the CDR3 DNA reads TGTGCCAGCAGCCAAGAGGGACCACACGATACGCAGTATTTT. The chain combines TRBV4-2 with TRBJ2-3; either TRBD1 or TRBD2 may supply D (5 bases each). The CDR3 consists of 14 residues. CDR1 LGHNA and CDR2 YNFKEQ come from the germline V gene. V lost 0 bases and J 6 bases, leaving 10 bases between the germline ends.

On this clonotype itself: A read error is possible here, since a much larger clone lies one base away. The chain employs TRBV28 and TRBJ2-5, with D hard to call. Deletions cut 9 bases from V and 5 bases from J, with 19 bases between. The CDR3 covers 14 residues. Looked up from germline, CDR1 is MDHEN and CDR2 is SYDVKM. The CDR3 coding sequence is TGTGCCAGTCAGCTACTCGCAAGGACGGAGACCCAGTACTTC. The encoded protein is CASQLLARTETQYF.

This clonotype was counted a few times. The V and J genes are TRBV6-4 and TRBJ2-1; D uncertain. Germline V lookup: CDR1 MRHNA, CDR2 SNTAGT. The CDR3 has 15 residues. Trimming pared 4 bases from V and 7 bases from J, leaving 17 bases between. In nucleotides, the CDR3 is TGTGCCAGCAGTGCTCTTTGGACCCTTCCTAATGAGCAGTTCTTC. Amino acids: CASSALWTLPNEQFF.

This chain joins TRBV20-1 and TRBJ2-5; D is ambiguous. The V end was cut by 3 bases, the J end by 8 bases, with 10 bases between. The CDR3 length is 11 residues. The V gene's germline CDR1 is DFQATT and CDR2 SNEGSKA (reference sequence). The CDR3 DNA is TGCAGTGCTAGTGTCTTGGGAACCCAGTACTTC. It translates to CSASVLGTQYF.

This chain joins TRBV5-5 and TRBJ2-5, with TRBD2 matching over 7 bases. CDR3 length: 15 residues. The germline CDR1 and CDR2 sequences are SGHKS and YYEKEE (reference sequence). The trim removed 2 bases at V and 5 bases at J, leaving 9 bases unmatched. CDR3 sequence: CASSFGLVSDETQYF. The CDR3, as DNA: TGTGCCAGCAGCTTTGGACTAGTGAGTGATGAGACCCAGTACTTC.

With respect to this clonotype: A much larger clone differs by one base, so this may be a read error. J is TRBJ2-7 and V is TRBV20-1; no reliable D call. The CDR3 loop spans 12 amino acids. Trimming cost V 3 bases and J 3 bases, with 9 bases left between them. CDR1 DFQATT and CDR2 SNEGSKA come from the germline V gene (reference sequence). The CDR3 region has the DNA TGCAGTGCTAGCCAACACATCTACGAGCAGTACTTC. This gives the protein CSASQHIYEQYF.

The chain carries TRBV5-1 and TRBJ2-1, with a tentative D call TRBD1 (5 bases). The CDR3 consists of 17 residues. The V gene's germline CDR1 is SGHRS and CDR2 YFSETQ. Trimming pared 4 bases from V and 2 bases from J, leaving 19 bases between. As DNA, the CDR3 is TGCGCCAGCAGCCCCGACAGACGAACTACTACCTACAATGAGCAGTTCTTC. Protein sequence: CASSPDRRTTTYNEQFF. The full variable domain, completed using reference TRBV5-1 and TRBJ2-1, is KAGVTQTPRYLIKTRGQQVTLSCSPISGHRSVSWYQQTPGQGLQFLFEYFSETQRNKGNFPGRFSGRQFSNSRSEMNVSTLELGDSALYLCASSPDRRTTTYNEQFFGPGTRLTVL.

J is TRBJ2-3 and V is TRBV28, with TRBD2 matching 16 bases. Germline V CDR1 and CDR2: MDHEN, SYDVKM. The CDR3 consists of 17 residues. Trimming removed 4 bases from V and 3 bases from J; junction bases left unmatched: 4. The CDR3 protein is CASSSGTSGRVTDTQYF. The CDR3 coding sequence is TGTGCCAGCAGTTCGGGGACTAGCGGGAGGGTAACAGATACGCAGTATTTT.

The rearrangement joins TRBV7-2 to TRBJ2-1, with D hard to call. Looked up from germline, CDR1 is SGHTA and CDR2 is FQGNSA. The CDR3 runs 13 residues. V shed 8 bases and J shed 7 bases, with 15 bases lying between them. The CDR3 here is CASQMSPGNEQFF. CDR3 nucleotide sequence: TGTGCCAGCCAAATGTCCCCTGGAAATGAGCAGTTCTTC.

The chain recombines TRBV5-1 with TRBJ1-2, with D possibly matching TRBD1 (6 bases). The CDR3 is 14 residues long. CDR1 SGHRS and CDR2 YFSETQ come from the germline V gene. Trimming pared 2 bases from V and 8 bases from J, leaving 16 bases between. The DNA of the CDR3 is TGCGCCAGCAGCTTCCGGGACATCCAGGAGGGCTACACCTTC. Translated: CASSFRDIQEGYTF.

The chain links TRBV4-1 to TRBJ2-1, with D possibly called TRBD1 or TRBD2 (5 bases each). There are 15 residues in the CDR3. Germline assignment: CDR1 MGHRA and CDR2 YSYEKL. Trimming shortened V by 6 bases and J by 8 bases, and 20 bases separated the two germline ends. This CDR3 reads CASSSGAKLLDEQFF. CDR3 DNA sequence: TGCGCCAGCAGTTCCGGGGCCAAATTATTGGATGAGCAGTTCTTC.

The chain joins TRBV29-1 to TRBJ1-2; D gene uncertain. CDR3 length equals 12 residues. Trimming pared 3 bases from V and 8 bases from J, leaving 13 bases between. The germline CDR1 and CDR2 sequences are SQVTM and ANQGSEA. The chain's CDR3 is CSVDRWERGYTF. The CDR3, as DNA: TGCAGCGTTGACAGGTGGGAAAGAGGCTACACCTTC.